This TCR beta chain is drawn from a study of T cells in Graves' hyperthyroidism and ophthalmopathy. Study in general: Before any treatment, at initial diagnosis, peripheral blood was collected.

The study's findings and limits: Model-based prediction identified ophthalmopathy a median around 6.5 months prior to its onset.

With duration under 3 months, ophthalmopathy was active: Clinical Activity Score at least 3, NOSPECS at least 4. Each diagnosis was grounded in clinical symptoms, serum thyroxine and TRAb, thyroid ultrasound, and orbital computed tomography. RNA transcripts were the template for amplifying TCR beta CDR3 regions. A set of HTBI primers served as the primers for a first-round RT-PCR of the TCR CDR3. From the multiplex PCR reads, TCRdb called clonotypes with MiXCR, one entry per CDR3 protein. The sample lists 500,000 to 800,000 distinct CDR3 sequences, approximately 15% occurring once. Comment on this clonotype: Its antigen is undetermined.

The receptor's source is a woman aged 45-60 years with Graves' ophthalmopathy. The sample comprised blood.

The CDR3 is CAIRKDSDLSYEQYF. The CDR3 DNA reads as TGTGCCATCAGGAAGGACAGTGACCTTTCCTACGAGCAGTACTTC. This chain connects TRBV10-3 to TRBJ2-7, with a tentative D call TRBD1 (6 bases). V was pared by 6 bases and J by 1 base, with 16 bases between. The CDR3 is 15 residues long. Germline loops: CDR1 ENHRY, CDR2 SYGVKD.